Below, 2 T cell receptor beta chains from the same sample are listed, as sequenced in a study of cytotoxic CD8 clonotypes in ibrutinib-treated CLL. The method was immunoSEQ multiplex PCR; TCRdb's version includes in-frame clones alone and lacks a portion of them. The sample yields approximately 200,000 clones, over 60% seen once. This material consisted of PBMCs, taken after 24 months of ibrutinib treatment. These receptors were taken from a human donor with chronic lymphocytic leukemia.

This clone was seen once. The chain recombines TRBV19 with TRBJ2-2, with TRBD1 identical over 7 bases. This CDR3 has 14 residues. Trimming removed 5 bases from V and 4 bases from J; junction bases left unmatched: 4. Looked up from germline, CDR1 is LNHDA and CDR2 is SQIVND (reference sequence). CDR3 nucleotide sequence: TGTGCCAGTAGTTCGACAGGGCCCACCGGGGAGCTGTTTTTT. This translates into CASSSTGPTGELFF.

The V and J genes are TRBV7-9 and TRBJ2-5, with D possibly matching TRBD2 (5 bases). Trimming stripped 5 bases from V and 4 bases from J, with 11 bases between. In germline, CDR1 is SEHNR, CDR2 FQNEAQ (reference sequence). The CDR3 runs to 13 residues. The CDR3 reads CASSPGSIETQYF. As DNA, the CDR3 is TGTGCCAGCAGCCCGGGGTCAATAGAGACCCAGTACTTC.